These T cell receptor beta chains were read from a single sample in a study of T cell repertoires in cytomegalovirus infection. No cognate antigen is known for these TCRs. TCRdb itself ran the reads through MiXCR, one entry per CDR3 protein. The repertoire has approximately 1,000,000 distinct CDR3 sequences, 30% to 40% of them found once; the top ten carry 11% to 15%. Sequenced material: cultured CD8+ T cells from PBMCs, taken from culture after CMV antigen stimulation. Every receptor here comes from a human donor in good health (CMV status not recorded). Some clones in this sample may be carry-over from other donors' samples. Each CDR3 is given with its conserved first and last residue. The D gene is left open where the match is weak. The listing skips clone size in some rows; elsewhere it reads once, few, many or a size class.

j_call v_call clone_size d_call cdr3_nt cdr3_aa
TRBJ2-3 TRBV4-1 . . TGCGCCAGCAGCCAAGTACCAGGGACATTAACAGATACGCAGTATTTT CASSQVPGTLTDTQYF
TRBJ2-5 TRBV12-3/TRBV12-4 . TRBD2 TGTGCCACCGCGGGGGAAGGTGAGACCCAGTACTTC CATAGEGETQYF
TRBJ2-5 TRBV5-1 . . TGCGCCAGCAGCTTGGTAGGGGATCCTCGGGAGACCCAGTACTTC CASSLVGDPRETQYF
TRBJ2-1 TRBV14 . TRBD2 TGTGCCAGCAGTCGACTAGCGGGGGGGCCCACCAACCGGCCGGGTAGTGAGCAGTTCTTC CASSRLAGGPTNRPGSEQFF
TRBJ1-3 TRBV12-3/TRBV12-4 few . TGTGCCAGCATCCTGGGGGGGTTCTTTGGAAACACCATATATTTT CASILGGFFGNTIYF
TRBJ2-7 TRBV7-8 . TRBD2 TGTGCCAGCAGCTTAGGTAGCGGGGGGCCATACGAGCAGTACTTC CASSLGSGGPYEQYF
TRBJ2-1 TRBV27 few TRBD2 TGTGCCAGCAGTTATAGCGGGGGGGACCTCACAAATGAGCAGTTCTTC CASSYSGGDLTNEQFF
TRBJ2-7 TRBV7-6 many TRBD2 TGTGCCAGCAGCTTAGAGGGCGGGGGGGATTTCTTCTCCTACGAGCAGTACTTC CASSLEGGGDFFSYEQYF
TRBJ2-1 TRBV6-1 . TRBD1 TGTGCCAGTAAGGACAGGAACTCCTACAATGAGCAGTTCTTC CASKDRNSYNEQFF
TRBJ2-1 TRBV5-5 few TRBD1 TGTGCCAGCAGCACCGGACAGGGTTTCGACAATGAGCAGTTCTTC CASSTGQGFDNEQFF